This T cell receptor (beta chain) was found in a study of T-cell memory formation after mild COVID-19. Study results and caveats: There were some responding clones in pre-infection memory, which suggested that cross-reactive memory had joined.

Details on this clonotype: Its antigen is undetermined.

There are 13 residues in the CDR3. Deletions cut 4 bases from V and 0 bases from J, with 7 bases between. Germline CDR1 and CDR2: SGHRS and YFSETQ. TCRdb processed the 5' RACE reads anew with MiXCR; each CDR3 protein has one entry. The table has 400,000 or so distinct CDR3 sequences, 15% to 20% seen once. Input material: PBMCs or a T cell subset sorted from them (not recorded which). The clonotype comes from an adult woman who had mild COVID-19 (a few samples of this study predate the infection). Cell type and time point are not known. The gene calls are TRBV5-1 and TRBJ1-2; D is unclear. CDR3 DNA sequence: TGCGCCAGCAGCATGCAGGCTAACTATGGCTACACCTTC. It translates to CASSMQANYGYTF.